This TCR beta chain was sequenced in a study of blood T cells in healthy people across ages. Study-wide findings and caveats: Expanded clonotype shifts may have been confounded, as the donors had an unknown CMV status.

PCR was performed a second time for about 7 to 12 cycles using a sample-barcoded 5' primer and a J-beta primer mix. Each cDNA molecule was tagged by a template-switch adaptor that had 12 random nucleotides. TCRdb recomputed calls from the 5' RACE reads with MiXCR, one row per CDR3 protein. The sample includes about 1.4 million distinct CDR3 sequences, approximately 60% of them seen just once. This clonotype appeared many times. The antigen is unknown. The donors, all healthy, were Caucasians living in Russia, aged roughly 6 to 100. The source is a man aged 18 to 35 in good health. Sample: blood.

The CDR3, as DNA: TGCGCCAGCAGCCAAGAGCCGGGGGGCGTTGCTGAAGCTTTCTTT. It translates to CASSQEPGGVAEAFF. The gene calls are TRBV4-3 and TRBJ1-1; tentatively, D is TRBD1 (6 bases). Trimming cost V 0 bases and J 6 bases, with 14 bases left between them. The CDR3 spans 15 residues. The germline CDR1 and CDR2 sequences are LGHNA and YSLEER.